One and the same sample provided the 28 T cell receptor beta chains below, sequenced in a study of cytomegalovirus exposure and HLA in healthy donors. The PCR ran on 60 Vbeta and 13 Jbeta primers. Measured with immunoSEQ multiplex PCR; TCRdb has only the in-frame clones, and not every one. In the table there are 100,000 to 150,000 clones, around 75% of which are singletons. The specimen sequenced was PBMCs. The origin of the receptors is a woman in her 50s in good health and CMV-seropositive.

CDR3 protein: CASSSYSYEQYF. The CDR3 region has the DNA TGTGCCAGCAGCTCCTACTCCTACGAGCAGTACTTC. The rearrangement links TRBV5-6 to TRBJ2-7; D is ambiguous. Germline assignment: CDR1 SGHDT and CDR2 YYEEEE. Trimming left V 3 bases short and J 0 bases short, with 4 bases between. The CDR3 has 12 residues.

This sequence joins TRBV5-4 and TRBJ2-3; TRBD2 matches 7 bases. Germline CDR1 reads SGHNT; CDR2 reads YYREEE (reference sequence). The ends lost 2 bases at V and 1 base at J; junction bases unmatched: 7. The CDR3 is made up of 16 amino acids. CDR3 sequence: CASSLTRGGRTDTQYF. CDR3 nucleotides: TGTGCCAGCAGCTTAACCCGGGGAGGGCGCACAGATACGCAGTATTTT.

V gene TRBV5-4 combines with J gene TRBJ2-3; the D gene is possibly TRBD2 (6 bases). CDR1 is SGHNT, CDR2 YYREEE, per germline (reference sequence). This CDR3 is 14 amino acids long. The V and J ends lost 0 bases and 2 bases respectively, with 7 bases between them. This CDR3 reads CASSLGTNTDTQYF. CDR3 DNA sequence: TGTGCCAGCAGCTTGGGGACTAACACAGATACGCAGTATTTT.

The genes are TRBV7-9 and TRBJ1-1, with D tentatively TRBD1 (6 bases). Trimming took off 3 bases at V and 3 bases at J, with 11 bases between the two ends. Germline V CDR1 and CDR2: SEHNR, FQNEAQ (reference sequence). The CDR3 is 14 residues long. The CDR3, as DNA: TGTGCCAGCAGCTTCCAGGGGATGGACACTGAAGCTTTCTTT. Amino acids: CASSFQGMDTEAFF.

This chain connects TRBV19 to TRBJ1-2; TRBD1 aligns across 9 bases. V dropped 4 bases and J dropped 6; count of bases not matched to a gene: 12. The CDR3 is made up of 16 amino acids. CDR1 is LNHDA, CDR2 SQIVND, per germline (reference sequence). CDR3 in amino acids: CASSRSTGQGMNGYTF. CDR3 DNA: TGTGCCAGTAGTAGATCGACGGGACAGGGAATGAATGGCTACACCTTC.

This chain joins TRBV5-1 and TRBJ1-3; no clear D gene. V was pared by 4 bases and J by 0 bases, with 11 bases between. Germline V gene lookup returns CDR1 SGHRS and CDR2 YFSETQ. This CDR3 has 15 residues. In DNA form, the CDR3 reads TGCGCCAGCAGCCGAACTGAAAGCTCTGGAAACACCATATATTTT. This encodes CASSRTESSGNTIYF.

The chain links TRBV10-3 to TRBJ2-7, with D unclear. Looked up from germline, CDR1 is ENHRY and CDR2 is SYGVKD. The CDR3 length is 13 residues. V lost 4 bases, J lost 1 base, and 8 bases lay in between. The CDR3 bases are TGTGCCATCAGTGCCGGAGATTCCTACGAGCAGTACTTC. Translated: CAISAGDSYEQYF.

This chain uses TRBV5-1 with TRBJ1-4; D might be TRBD1 (5 bases). Deletions cut 0 bases from V and 0 bases from J, with 15 bases between. CDR1 and CDR2 from the germline V gene are SGHRS and YFSETQ. This CDR3 contains 18 residues. DNA for the CDR3: TGCGCCAGCAGCTTGGGGGCAGGGTCCCAGACAACTAATGAAAAACTGTTTTTT. Translation: CASSLGAGSQTTNEKLFF.

V usage is TRBV9 and J usage is TRBJ2-1; 8 nucleotides agree with TRBD1. CDR3 length equals 16 residues. Germline V gene sequence: CDR1 SGDLS, CDR2 YYNGEE. V lost 4 bases to trimming and J lost 0 bases; unmatched junction nucleotides: 6. The CDR3 nucleotides are TGTGCCAGCAGCCTAGGACAGGGAAGCTCCTACAATGAGCAGTTCTTC. It translates to CASSLGQGSSYNEQFF.

The chain combines TRBV6-5 with TRBJ1-5, with D hard to call. This CDR3 is 15 amino acids long. Trimming removed 6 bases from V and 0 bases from J, with 12 bases in between. Germline V gene sequence: CDR1 MNHEY, CDR2 SVGAGI. The CDR3 DNA reads as TGTGCCAGCAGACCTGTTTTCGGTAGCAATCAGCCCCAGCATTTT. It yields the protein CASRPVFGSNQPQHF.

The V and J genes are TRBV11-1 and TRBJ2-7; tentatively, D is TRBD2 (5 bases). V was cut by 5 bases and J by 7 bases, with 12 bases left in between. The CDR3 extends over 12 amino acids. The germline gives CDR1 SGHAT, CDR2 FQDESV (reference sequence). CDR3 loop: CASSPGPGEQYF. In nucleotides, the CDR3 is TGTGCCAGCAGCCCTGGGCCGGGGGAGCAGTACTTC.

In its sample, this clone was seen once. The V call is TRBV2, the J call TRBJ1-2, with 8 bases fitting TRBD1. Trimming took 8 bases from V and 1 from J; bases not matched to a gene: 9. CDR3 length: 15 residues. Germline CDR1 reads SNHLY; CDR2 reads FYNNEI. The DNA of the CDR3 is TGTGCCAGCGTGTTAGGACAGGGACTTAACTATGGCTACACCTTC. Its translation: CASVLGQGLNYGYTF.

This chain links TRBV27 with TRBJ2-1; D possibly corresponds to TRBD2 (5 bases). V shed 7 bases and J shed 3 bases, with 13 bases lying between them. The CDR3 runs 14 residues. The germline V gene encodes CDR1 MNHEY and CDR2 SMNVEV (reference sequence). CDR3 bases: TGTGCCAGCAATCCCTACGGGATCTACAATGAGCAGTTCTTC. It is translated as CASNPYGIYNEQFF.

This clone was counted only a few times. This chain links TRBV7-2 with TRBJ2-3; tentative D call: TRBD2 (7 bases). Germline V gene lookup returns CDR1 SGHTA and CDR2 FQGNSA. This CDR3 is built from 16 residues. Trimming pared 4 bases from V and 3 bases from J, leaving 17 bases between. CDR3 in amino acids: CASSSWGGGPTDTQYF. The CDR3, as DNA: TGTGCCAGCAGCTCGTGGGGCGGGGGCCCGACAGATACGCAGTATTTT.

Worth noting for this clone: Other DNA sequences in the sample encode the same CDR3. This chain joins TRBV29-1 and TRBJ1-1; TRBD1 might be the D (5 bases). The V end lost 4 bases, the J end lost 1 base, and 7 bases lay between the germline ends. The germline CDR1 and CDR2 sequences are SQVTM and ANQGSEA. The CDR3 runs 12 residues. The CDR3 here is CSVGGGNTEAFF. CDR3 sequence (DNA): TGCAGCGTTGGGGGGGGGAACACTGAAGCTTTCTTT.

Remarks on this clone: Germline and junction disagree at one end, which may indicate a read error. CDR3 amino acids: CASSPRGRSEQFF. Here the CDR3 DNA reads TGTGCTAGCAGCCCTAGAGGCCGGAGTGAGCAGTTCTTC. V is TRBV7-7 and J is TRBJ2-1; D is undetermined. Per the germline V gene, CDR1 is SSHAT and CDR2 is FNYEAQ (reference sequence). The CDR3 runs to 13 residues. The full variable domain, with the rest looked up from reference TRBV7-7 and TRBJ2-1, is GAGVSQSPRYKVTKRGQDVTLRCDPISSHATLYWYQQALGQGPEFLTYFNYEAQPDKSGLPSDRFSAERPEGSISTLTIQRTEQRDSAMYRCASSPRGRSEQFFGPGTRLTVL.

This clone has a single count. The V call is TRBV6-1, the J call TRBJ1-5, with D possibly matching TRBD1 (5 bases). The CDR3 is 15 residues long. From germline, CDR1 is MNHNS and CDR2 SASEGT. The V and J ends lost 6 bases and 7 bases respectively, with 19 bases between them. Written as DNA, the CDR3 is TGTGCCAGCAGCCGACCCAGGGTGGCAGAGCAGCCCCAGCATTTT. This sequence encodes CASSRPRVAEQPQHF.

This rearrangement joins TRBV29-1 to TRBJ1-5; 7 bases agree with TRBD1. CDR3 length: 14 residues. J was trimmed by 7 bases and V by 3 bases; bases with no gene match: 9. In germline, CDR1 is SQVTM, CDR2 ANQGSEA. The CDR3 DNA is TGCAGCGTTGAGGAAGGGGGCTTGGGACAGCCCCAGCATTTT. Amino acid sequence: CSVEEGGLGQPQHF.

The chain is built from TRBV30 and TRBJ2-7; 8 positions match TRBD1. From germline, CDR1 is GTSNPN and CDR2 SVGIG (reference sequence). With V trimmed by 5 bases and J by 4 bases, 7 bases remained unmatched. The CDR3 has 13 residues. The DNA of the CDR3 is TGTGCCTGGGGCAGGGGGCTTGGGTACGAGCAGTACTTC. Translation: CAWGRGLGYEQYF.

The chain combines TRBV6-6 with TRBJ2-4; D may be TRBD1 (5 bases). With 8 bases removed from V and 1 base from J, the gap between germline ends came to 12 bases. This CDR3 region has 14 residues. CDR1 is MNHNY, CDR2 SVGAGI, per germline (reference sequence). CDR3 in amino acids: CASGHAGAKNIQYF. The CDR3 DNA reads as TGTGCCAGCGGACACGCAGGGGCCAAAAACATTCAGTACTTC.

This clone came up once. This rearrangement joins TRBV19 to TRBJ2-7; unclear D gene. V lost 5 bases and J lost 2, with 7 bases in between. The CDR3 spans 12 residues. The germline V gene has CDR1 LNHDA and CDR2 SQIVND (reference sequence). The chain's CDR3 is CASSGHTYEQYF. CDR3 nucleotide sequence: TGTGCCAGTAGTGGGCATACCTACGAGCAGTACTTC.

The V and J genes are TRBV11-3 and TRBJ2-1, with 9 bases aligning to TRBD1. Trimming removed 5 bases from V and 9 bases from J; junction bases left unmatched: 8. This CDR3 has 14 residues. CDR1 and CDR2 (germline): SGHNT, YENEEA. CDR3 region: CASSHRQGVPEQFF. The CDR3 nucleotides read TGTGCCAGCAGCCACCGACAGGGGGTACCTGAGCAGTTCTTC. Full variable domain (missing parts from reference TRBV11-3 and TRBJ2-1): EAGVVQSPRYKIIEKKQPVAFWCNPISGHNTLYWYLQNLGQGPELLIRYENEEAVDDSQLPKDRFSAERLKGVDSTLKIQPAELGDSAVYLCASSHRQGVPEQFFGPGTRLTVL.

The V and J genes are TRBV7-8 and TRBJ1-1; no reliable D call. The CDR3 has 14 residues. Trimming took off 1 base at V and 5 bases at J, with 11 bases between the two ends. Germline assignment: CDR1 SGHVS and CDR2 FQNEAQ. CDR3 region: CASSLVEDWTEAFF. In DNA, the CDR3 is TGTGCCAGCAGCTTAGTGGAGGATTGGACTGAAGCTTTCTTT.

CDR3 loop: CASSVSGASYEQYF. CDR3 nucleotide sequence: TGTGCCAGCAGCGTGAGCGGGGCTTCCTACGAGCAGTACTTC. The chain has TRBV9 and TRBJ2-7; 7 positions agree with TRBD2. Germline lookup yields CDR1 SGDLS and CDR2 YYNGEE. The CDR3 is made up of 14 amino acids. The junction had 3 bases not matched to a gene; V was cut back by 2 bases and J by 1 base.

This rearrangement joins TRBV9 to TRBJ1-3; D ambiguous. The length of the CDR3 is 14 residues. Trimming cost V 0 bases and J 7 bases, with 11 bases left between them. Germline CDR1 and CDR2: SGDLS and YYNGEE. In DNA form, the CDR3 reads TGTGCCAGCAGCGTAGAGACAAATGGCAACACCATATATTTT. This sequence encodes CASSVETNGNTIYF.

The gene calls are TRBV30 and TRBJ1-1; D is possibly TRBD1 (6 bases). This CDR3 contains 15 residues. Germline CDR1 reads GTSNPN; CDR2 reads SVGIG (reference sequence). V was trimmed by 3 bases and J by 1 base, leaving 15 bases between them. The CDR3 loop is CAWRGRGGANTEAFF. As DNA, the CDR3 is TGTGCCTGGAGAGGGCGGGGGGGGGCGAACACTGAAGCTTTCTTT. The variable domain in full, completed from reference TRBV30 and TRBJ1-1, reads SQTIHQWPATLVQPVGSPLSLECTVEGTSNPNLYWYRQAAGRGLQLLFYSVGIGQISSEVPQNLSASRPQDRQFILSSKKLLLSDSGFYLCAWRGRGGANTEAFFGQGTRLTVV.

The chain has TRBV18 and TRBJ2-7, with D maybe TRBD1 (6 bases). V dropped 4 bases and J dropped 6 bases, with 22 bases sitting between them. The CDR3 is made up of 16 amino acids. Germline lookup yields CDR1 KGHSH and CDR2 LQKENI. The CDR3 reads CASSLRGPSGLFEQYF. The CDR3 nucleotides read TGTGCCAGCTCACTCAGGGGTCCCTCCGGTCTTTTCGAGCAGTACTTC.

The V call is TRBV14, the J call TRBJ1-6, with 9 nucleotides matching TRBD1. The germline V gene encodes CDR1 SGHDN and CDR2 FVKESK. This CDR3 comprises 14 residues. V trimming: 6 bases; J trimming: 9 bases; junction bases outside the gene matches: 6. CDR3 DNA sequence: TGTGCCAGCAGACCGGGACAGGGAATTTCACCCCTCCACTTT. Translated: CASRPGQGISPLHF. Based on the CDR3 plus reference TRBV14 and TRBJ1-6, the full variable domain is EAGVTQFPSHSVIEKGQTVTLRCDPISGHDNLYWYRRVMGKEIKFLLHFVKESKQDESGMPNNRFLAERTGGTYSTLKVQPAELEDSGVYFCASRPGQGISPLHFGNGTRLTVT.